These 17 T cell receptor beta chains were sequenced from one sample in a study of memory CD4+ T cells and cytomegalovirus serostatus. The sort gate was single viable CD3+CD4+CD8-CD45RO+ cells for memory CD4+ T cells. The method was immunoSEQ multiplex PCR; TCRdb's version includes in-frame clones alone and lacks a portion of them. The sample carries around 30,000 clones, around 74% recorded once. The source material was memory CD4+ T cells from blood. The source is an adult in good health and CMV-seronegative. Some clones in this sample may be carry-over from other donors' samples.

The chain has TRBV19 and TRBJ1-2; 10 bases align to TRBD1. The CDR3 has 13 amino acids. The V and J ends lost 4 bases and 9 bases, in that order; junction bases with no gene match: 5. CDR1 and CDR2 (germline): LNHDA, SQIVND (reference sequence). DNA for the CDR3: TGTGCCAGTAGTACCAGACAGGGGGCAAGCTACACCTTC. Protein: CASSTRQGASYTF.

V gene TRBV6-5 combines with J gene TRBJ2-7, with a possible D match to TRBD1 (6 bases). The CDR3 contains 15 residues. Germline-derived CDR1 and CDR2 are MNHEY and SVGAGI. Trimming stripped 1 base from V and 2 bases from J, with 12 bases between. This chain's CDR3 is CASSYFPQGPYEQYF. The DNA for the CDR3 is TGTGCCAGCAGTTACTTCCCACAGGGTCCCTACGAGCAGTACTTC.

The V call is TRBV19, the J call TRBJ1-1; D is undetermined. The CDR3 has 14 residues. The germline V gene has CDR1 LNHDA and CDR2 SQIVND (reference sequence). The ends were cut back, 7 bases at V and 1 base at J, with 13 bases in the middle. Written as DNA, the CDR3 is TGTGCCAGTAAACAGAACCCAGAGAACACTGAAGCTTTCTTT. It specifies CASKQNPENTEAFF.

The sample holds a few counts of this clone. The chain recombines TRBV30 with TRBJ1-1, with 7 nucleotides matching TRBD1. CDR1 and CDR2 (germline): GTSNPN, SVGIG (reference sequence). Trimming took 8 bases from V and 4 from J; bases not matched to a gene: 7. This CDR3 is 12 amino acids long. CDR3 region: CALRQGTTEAFF. CDR3 sequence (DNA): TGTGCCCTCCGACAGGGAACCACTGAAGCTTTCTTT.

The rearrangement links TRBV25-1 to TRBJ2-5, with 14 bases lining up with TRBD2. V gave up 5 bases and J gave up 5 bases; unmatched junction bases: 7. CDR3 size: 16 residues. Looked up from germline, CDR1 is MGHDK and CDR2 is SYGVNS. DNA for the CDR3: TGTGCCAGCAGTAGGACTAGCGGGGGGTATTTGGAGACCCAGTACTTC. Residues: CASSRTSGGYLETQYF.

The chain joins TRBV12-5 to TRBJ2-3, with D possibly matching TRBD1 (5 bases). The CDR3 length is 14 residues. Germline CDR1 is LGHNT and CDR2 is FRNRAP. V lost 4 bases and J 3 bases, leaving 11 bases between the germline ends. DNA of the CDR3: TGTGCTAGTGGTTCTCAGGGTGGAACAGATACGCAGTATTTT. Protein product: CASGSQGGTDTQYF.

This clone was counted once. The V call is TRBV11-2, the J call TRBJ2-1; 10 nucleotides line up with TRBD2. Germline-derived CDR1 and CDR2 are SGHAT and FQNNGV. With 6 bases clipped from V and 10 bases from J, the junction kept 12 bases outside the gene matches. The CDR3 is 15 amino acids. For the CDR3, the DNA is TGTGCCAGCAGACCCAGCGGGGGGGCCATAGGGGAGCAGTTCTTC. The encoded protein is CASRPSGGAIGEQFF. The complete variable domain, with remaining parts taken from reference TRBV11-2 and TRBJ2-1, reads EAGVAQSPRYKIIEKRQSVAFWCNPISGHATLYWYQQILGQGPKLLIQFQNNGVVDDSQLPKDRFSAERLKGVDSTLKIQPAKLEDSAVYLCASRPSGGAIGEQFFGPGTRLTVL.

Only one count was recorded for this clone. The V gene is TRBV6-1, the J gene TRBJ1-1; 9 positions match TRBD1. V was clipped by 8 bases and J by 5 bases; unmatched bases: 6. Germline loops: CDR1 MNHNS, CDR2 SASEGT. The CDR3 extends over 13 amino acids. CDR3 region: CASRDRAATEAFF. CDR3 DNA: TGTGCCAGCCGGGACAGGGCTGCAACTGAAGCTTTCTTT.

Here the CDR3 DNA reads TGTGCCAGCAGCCCTGCCGGGCCACAAGAGACCCAGTACTTC. This sequence encodes CASSPAGPQETQYF. This rearrangement joins TRBV7-3 to TRBJ2-5; D is unresolved. This CDR3 has 14 amino acids. Trimming took 5 bases from V and 2 from J, leaving 12 bases between them. The V gene's germline CDR1 is SGHTA and CDR2 FQGTGA.

The chain couples TRBV11-2 to TRBJ2-2; 7 nucleotides agree with TRBD1. Trimming at V came to 5 bases and at J to 7 bases, leaving 10 bases not matched to a gene. CDR1 is SGHAT, CDR2 FQNNGV, per germline. This CDR3 has 15 residues. The CDR3 loop reads CASSRPAGGFGELFF. CDR3 DNA sequence: TGTGCCAGCAGCCGCCCCGCAGGGGGATTCGGGGAGCTGTTTTTT.

The rearrangement joins TRBV4-2 to TRBJ2-7, with D perhaps matching TRBD2 (7 bases). The ends were cut back, 4 bases at V and 6 bases at J, with 19 bases in the middle. Germline V CDR1 and CDR2: LGHNA, YNFKEQ. This CDR3 has 15 residues. CDR3 in amino acids: CASSRQRGGPSEQYF. DNA of the CDR3: TGTGCCAGCAGCCGGCAGAGGGGGGGTCCGTCCGAGCAGTACTTC.

The chain employs TRBV5-4 and TRBJ2-2, with a tentative D call TRBD2 (5 bases). The CDR3 extends over 17 amino acids. The V and J ends lost 4 bases and 10 bases respectively, with 26 bases between them. Per the germline V gene, CDR1 is SGHNT and CDR2 is YYREEE (reference sequence). The CDR3 DNA sequence: TGTGCCAGCAGCGCGACCCAAGGTAGCGTAACGCGTGCGGAGCTGTTTTTT. It is translated as CASSATQGSVTRAELFF.

This clone was seen only once. This rearrangement joins TRBV7-8 to TRBJ1-1, with a tentative D call TRBD1 (5 bases). Trimming took 4 bases from V and 1 from J, leaving 7 bases between them. CDR3 length: 13 amino acids. Germline V gene data show CDR1 as SGHVS and CDR2 as FQNEAQ. DNA of the CDR3: TGTGCCAGCAGCTCGGGACGGAACACTGAAGCTTTCTTT. Translation gives CASSSGRNTEAFF.

DNA of the CDR3: TGTGCCAGCAGCGTAGACGTGGGGGGGACTGAAGCTTTCTTT. It is translated as CASSVDVGGTEAFF. The chain has TRBV9 and TRBJ1-1; TRBD1 might be the D (5 bases). V gave up 0 bases and J gave up 5 bases, with 11 bases separating them. The CDR3 runs 14 residues. Germline V gene sequence: CDR1 SGDLS, CDR2 YYNGEE.

This chain uses TRBV5-4 with TRBJ2-2; TRBD1 agrees at 12 bases. CDR1 is SGHNT, CDR2 YYREEE, per germline (reference sequence). The CDR3 runs 17 residues. Trimming cost V 0 bases and J 5 bases; bases outside gene matches: 5. Here the CDR3 DNA reads TGTGCCAGCAGCTTGGGGGGACAGGGGGCGCGGACCGGGGAGCTGTTTTTT. Amino acid sequence: CASSLGGQGARTGELFF.

The chain couples TRBV30 to TRBJ1-2; possible D gene TRBD1, 5 bases. V was shortened by 2 bases and J by 13 bases, with 17 bases between the two germline ends. This CDR3 is 12 amino acids long. Germline loops: CDR1 GTSNPN, CDR2 SVGIG (reference sequence). CDR3 sequence: CAWSPGPEWGTF. The CDR3 bases are TGTGCCTGGAGTCCGGGGCCCGAATGGGGCACCTTC.

This clone was seen just once. This sequence joins TRBV20-1 and TRBJ2-1; D not certain. From germline, CDR1 is DFQATT and CDR2 SNEGSKA (reference sequence). This CDR3 is built from 11 residues. Deletions cut 1 base from V and 7 bases from J, with 5 bases between. The CDR3: CSARVGNEQFF. CDR3 DNA: TGCAGTGCTAGAGTGGGGAATGAGCAGTTCTTC.